This T cell receptor beta chain was sequenced for a study of blood T cells in healthy people across ages. CDR3 length: 15 amino acids. The V segment lost 6 bases and the J segment 6 bases; nucleotides outside the gene matches: 14. Germline-derived CDR1 and CDR2 are DFQATT and SNEGSKA (reference sequence). Sample-barcoded 5' priming and a J-beta primer mix drove a second PCR of about 6 to 12 cycles. TCRdb reprocessed the 5' RACE reads with MiXCR, giving one entry per CDR3 protein. The repertoire holds under 700,000 distinct CDR3 sequences, around 24% seen once, with 8.7% in the top ten. PBMCs, at least 7 million per sample, were isolated. These data also formed part of another study, on T cells of mothers and their children.

Input material: blood. V is TRBV20-1 and J is TRBJ2-1; 7 bases align to TRBD2. This sequence was found in a boy between 10 and 17 years old in good health. The CDR3 sequence: CSATPRDYATNEQFF. CDR3 DNA sequence: TGCAGTGCGACACCCCGGGACTACGCCACCAATGAGCAGTTCTTC.